The text below deals with one TCR beta chain. The protocol was immunoSEQ multiplex PCR, while the TCRdb copy is restricted to in-frame clones and leaves out a portion. The sample lists roughly 460,000 clones, over 85% seen once, with 0.7% to 0.85% in the top ten. This CDR3 is 15 amino acids long. V lost 6 bases to trimming and J lost 0 bases, with 10 bases between them. CDR1 KGHDR and CDR2 SFDVKD come from the germline V gene. These data are taken from a study of blood T cell repertoires in COVID-19. About the study: Acute and convalescent COVID-19 specimens originated in the United States, Italy and Spain. The cDNA or gDNA used as material had been derived from T cells, B-cell-depleted T cells, or PBMCs.

This receptor was obtained from a young man with COVID-19, enrolled during active disease. The source material was peripheral blood. The V gene is TRBV24-1, the J gene TRBJ2-2, with a possible D match to TRBD1 (6 bases). The DNA of the CDR3 is TGTGCCACCAGTTCCGGGACACCGAACACCGGGGAGCTGTTTTTT. It codes for CATSSGTPNTGELFF.